The clone carrying this TCR beta chain has a handful of counts. The antigen remains unidentified. Documented time point: pre-sensitization, week 0. Treatment of the sample: therapeutic diphenylcyclopropenone sensitization with weekly scalp DPC. Unfractionated whole blood served as the source for total RNA extraction. The sample belongs to a study of human T cells and chemical hapten exposure. Study background: Across the whole study, which lasted approximately 5.5 months, patients were given diphenylcyclopropenone on the scalp once a week. Minor volume differences among pooled libraries chiefly drove per-sample TCR yield variation.

Authors' data handling: The median was around 89,000 TCRs per sample, ranging roughly 20,000 to 690,600. TCRdb re-analysed the RACE reads in MiXCR, keeping a single row per CDR3 protein. The V and J calls reflect TCRdb's pipeline rather than the authors' work. The sample records approximately 32,000 distinct CDR3 sequences, roughly 12% being singletons. The CDR3 is 16 amino acids. The junction had 18 bases not matched to a gene; V was cut back by 8 bases and J by 5 bases. The germline CDR1 and CDR2 sequences are SQVTM and ANQGSEA. General study findings and limits: Expanded TCRs were compared with controls, and the expanded TCRs formed significantly more large CDR3 similarity clusters.

This clonotype was obtained from a woman aged 40 to 50 with alopecia areata. Some clones in this sample may be carry-over from other donors' samples. The sample in question was whole blood, obtained in connection with sensitization to the hapten diphenylcyclopropenone (DPC). The gene calls are TRBV29-1 and TRBJ2-1, with TRBD2 identical over 7 bases. CDR3 coding DNA: TGCAGCACCCATGTGCGGGGGTACCCCTTGGACAATGAGCAGTTCTTC. Translated, it gives CSTHVRGYPLDNEQFF.